Following are 13 T cell receptor beta chains from one sample sequenced in a study of blood T cell repertoires in COVID-19. Sequenced by immunoSEQ multiplex PCR; TCRdb stores in-frame clones only, minus some. The sample has about 200,000 clones; around 83% are singletons. The specimen was peripheral blood. The receptors derive from a human donor in a cohort sampled during active COVID-19.

The V call is TRBV19, the J call TRBJ1-6; D not resolved. The CDR3 loop spans 16 amino acids. The V gene lost 5 bases and the J gene lost 6 bases, with 17 bases spanning the gap. The V gene's germline CDR1 is LNHDA and CDR2 SQIVND (reference sequence). DNA of the CDR3: TGTGCCAGTAGTGCGAATCCCGGGTTCGGTAATTCACCCCTCCACTTT. Its protein product is CASSANPGFGNSPLHF.

The CDR3 reads CASSPTGGNRAPLHF. The CDR3 DNA reads TGTGCCAGTAGTCCCACAGGGGGTAATAGGGCACCCCTCCACTTT. This chain connects TRBV19 to TRBJ1-6; TRBD1 matches 8 bases. This CDR3 region has 15 residues. The germline V gene has CDR1 LNHDA and CDR2 SQIVND (reference sequence). J lost 11 bases, V lost 5 bases, and 11 bases had no gene match.

J is TRBJ2-1 and V is TRBV24-1; TRBD2 aligns across 11 bases. This CDR3 region has 16 residues. CDR1 is KGHDR and CDR2 is SFDVKD in the germline V gene. V lost 4 bases, J lost 9 bases, and 10 bases stayed unmatched. The CDR3 region is CATSDTSSGRLGEQFF. The CDR3 region has the DNA TGTGCCACCAGTGACACCTCTAGCGGGAGGTTGGGTGAGCAGTTCTTC.

The rearrangement joins TRBV4-1 to TRBJ1-1; D might be TRBD1 (6 bases). V was clipped by 2 bases and J by 3 bases, with 16 bases between them. This CDR3 spans 16 amino acids. Germline V gene data show CDR1 as MGHRA and CDR2 as YSYEKL. The CDR3 DNA follows: TGCGCCAGCAGCCAACACGGTGCAGGGGTGGACACTGAAGCTTTCTTT. Translation gives CASSQHGAGVDTEAFF.

The chain uses TRBV7-8 and TRBJ2-7, with D maybe TRBD2 (7 bases). Between the trimmed V and J ends, which lost 6 bases and 6 bases, there was a span of 24 bases. Germline V gives CDR1 SGHVS, CDR2 FQNEAQ. The CDR3 runs 16 residues. The CDR3 here is CASSHGPLRGLSEQYF. DNA of the CDR3: TGTGCCAGCAGTCACGGGCCTTTGCGGGGGCTCTCCGAGCAGTACTTC.

This clone was observed once. The CDR3 DNA sequence: TGTGCCAGCAGCTTAGGGGGCGCGAACACTGAAGCTTTCTTT. Encoded protein: CASSLGGANTEAFF. The chain combines TRBV7-2 with TRBJ1-1; D might be TRBD1 (5 bases). CDR3 length: 14 amino acids. Trimming stripped 1 base from V and 1 base from J, with 7 bases between. The V gene's germline CDR1 is SGHTA and CDR2 FQGNSA.

This chain links TRBV28 with TRBJ2-3; 12 nucleotides line up with TRBD2. V shed 3 bases and J 5 bases; nucleotides not matched to a gene: 6. Germline lookup yields CDR1 MDHEN and CDR2 SYDVKM. This CDR3 region has 16 residues. The CDR3 reads CASSLELAGGRDTQYF. The CDR3, as DNA: TGTGCCAGCAGTTTGGAACTAGCGGGAGGTCGAGATACGCAGTATTTT.

Of note for this clone: At one end, the junction sequence differs from germline, possibly due to a read error. The same CDR3 arises from other DNA sequences in this sample as well. The chain couples TRBV5-1 to TRBJ2-1; 10 bases are shared with TRBD2. Looked up from germline, CDR1 is SGHRS and CDR2 is YFSETQ. This CDR3 contains 21 residues. This chain's CDR3 is CASSLAGGIAGGSRNLNEQFF. The CDR3 DNA reads as TGCGCCAGCAGCTTGGCCGGGGGTATAGCGGGAGGATCCCGGAATCTGAATGAGCAATTCTTC.

The CDR3 is CASSLVRQETQYF. The CDR3 nucleotides read TGTGCCAGCAGTTTAGTGCGGCAAGAGACCCAGTACTTC. This chain uses TRBV28 with TRBJ2-5; D remains unclear. V was shortened by 2 bases and J by 2 bases, with 6 bases between the two germline ends. Germline assignment: CDR1 MDHEN and CDR2 SYDVKM. The CDR3 is 13 residues long.

The genes are TRBV4-2 and TRBJ2-2; 7 nucleotides line up with TRBD1. Germline CDR1 and CDR2: LGHNA and YNFKEQ. V was clipped by 3 bases and J by 13 bases; unmatched bases: 8. CDR3 length: 13 amino acids. CDR3 coding DNA: TGTGCCAGCAGCCAGGGTCGGGACAGATGGCTGTTTTTT. As protein: CASSQGRDRWLFF.

The V and J genes are TRBV5-1 and TRBJ2-7; TRBD1 is a possible D gene (8 bases). The germline V gene has CDR1 SGHRS and CDR2 YFSETQ. The CDR3 consists of 13 residues. V lost 3 bases and J lost 6, with 13 bases in between. The CDR3 DNA sequence: TGCGCCAGCAGCTGGACAGGGAGGGGCGAGCAGTACTTC. Its translation is CASSWTGRGEQYF.

The chain combines TRBV27 with TRBJ2-7; 9 bases agree with TRBD2. The V and J ends lost 1 base and 0 bases, in that order; junction bases with no gene match: 4. This CDR3 spans 16 amino acids. Per germline, CDR1 MNHEY and CDR2 SMNVEV (reference sequence). The CDR3 DNA sequence: TGTGCCAGCAGTTTATGGAGCGGGAGGACCTCCTACGAGCAGTACTTC. Translated, it gives CASSLWSGRTSYEQYF.

The chain links TRBV27 to TRBJ1-6; unclear D gene. Looked up from germline, CDR1 is MNHEY and CDR2 is SMNVEV (reference sequence). The CDR3 covers 13 residues. V lost 0 bases, J lost 10 bases, and 7 bases lay in between. CDR3 nucleotide sequence: TGTGCCAGCAGTTTATCTCCTAGCTCACCCCTCCACTTT. Encoded protein: CASSLSPSSPLHF.